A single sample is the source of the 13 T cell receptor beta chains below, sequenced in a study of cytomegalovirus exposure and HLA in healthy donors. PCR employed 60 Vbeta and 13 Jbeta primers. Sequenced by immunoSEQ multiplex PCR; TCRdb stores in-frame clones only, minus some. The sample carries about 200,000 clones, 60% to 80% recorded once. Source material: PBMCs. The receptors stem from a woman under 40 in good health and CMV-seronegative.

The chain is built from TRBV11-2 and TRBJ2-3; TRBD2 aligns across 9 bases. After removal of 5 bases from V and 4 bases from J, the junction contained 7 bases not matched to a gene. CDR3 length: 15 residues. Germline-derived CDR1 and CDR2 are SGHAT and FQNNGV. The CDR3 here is CASSRLAGGSDTQYF. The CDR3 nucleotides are TGTGCCAGCAGCCGCCTGGCGGGAGGGTCAGATACGCAGTATTTT.

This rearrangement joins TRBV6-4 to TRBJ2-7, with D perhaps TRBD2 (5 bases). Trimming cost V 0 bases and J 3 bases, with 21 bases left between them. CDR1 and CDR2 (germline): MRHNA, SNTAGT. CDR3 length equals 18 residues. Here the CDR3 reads CASSDSRWRWERIYEQYF. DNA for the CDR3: TGTGCCAGCAGTGACTCGAGGTGGCGGTGGGAGAGAATCTACGAGCAGTACTTC.

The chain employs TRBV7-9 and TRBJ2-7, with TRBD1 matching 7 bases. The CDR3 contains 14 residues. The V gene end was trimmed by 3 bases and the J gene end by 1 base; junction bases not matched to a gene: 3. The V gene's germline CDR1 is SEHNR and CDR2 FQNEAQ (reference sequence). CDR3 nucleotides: TGTGCCAGCAGCTTGCTGACAGGGTCCTACGAGCAGTACTTC. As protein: CASSLLTGSYEQYF.

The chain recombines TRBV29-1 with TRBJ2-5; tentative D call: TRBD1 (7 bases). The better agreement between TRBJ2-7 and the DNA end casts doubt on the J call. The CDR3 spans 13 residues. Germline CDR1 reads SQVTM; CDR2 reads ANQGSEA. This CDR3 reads CSAGGRLSYEQYF. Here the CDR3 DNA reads TGCAGCGCAGGGGGGCGCCTCTCCTACGAGCAGTACTTC.

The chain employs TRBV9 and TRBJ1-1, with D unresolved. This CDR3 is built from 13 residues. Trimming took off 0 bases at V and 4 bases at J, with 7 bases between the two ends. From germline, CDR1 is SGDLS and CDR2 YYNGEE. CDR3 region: CASSVDSTTEAFF. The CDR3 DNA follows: TGTGCCAGCAGCGTAGACAGCACCACTGAAGCTTTCTTT.

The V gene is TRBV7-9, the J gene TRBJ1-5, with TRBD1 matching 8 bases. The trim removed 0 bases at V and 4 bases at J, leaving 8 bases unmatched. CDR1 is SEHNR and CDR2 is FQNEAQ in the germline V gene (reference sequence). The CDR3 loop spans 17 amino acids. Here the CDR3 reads CASSLAAGQGANQPQHF. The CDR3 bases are TGTGCCAGCAGCTTAGCGGCAGGACAGGGCGCAAATCAGCCCCAGCATTTT.

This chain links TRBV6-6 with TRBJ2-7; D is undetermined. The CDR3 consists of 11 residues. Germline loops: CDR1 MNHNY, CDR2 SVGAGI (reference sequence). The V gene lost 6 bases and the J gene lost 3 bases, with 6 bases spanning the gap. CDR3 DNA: TGTGCCAGCAGCCCCAGCTACGAGCAGTACTTC. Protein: CASSPSYEQYF.

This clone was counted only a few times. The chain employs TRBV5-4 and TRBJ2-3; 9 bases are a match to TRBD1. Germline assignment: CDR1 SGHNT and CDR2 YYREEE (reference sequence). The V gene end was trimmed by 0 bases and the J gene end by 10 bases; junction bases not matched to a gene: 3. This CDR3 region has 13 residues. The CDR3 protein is CASSLGGQGSQYF. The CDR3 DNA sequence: TGTGCCAGCAGCTTGGGAGGACAGGGGTCGCAGTATTTT.

CDR3 sequence: CASSSTGLAGVSFSYEQYF. The CDR3 DNA reads TGTGCCAGCTCTAGTACGGGACTAGCGGGAGTATCCTTCTCCTACGAGCAGTACTTC. The chain combines TRBV7-2 with TRBJ2-7, with TRBD2 matching 14 bases. The CDR3 extends over 19 amino acids. CDR1 and CDR2 from the germline V gene are SGHTA and FQGNSA. V trimming: 8 bases; J trimming: 0 bases; junction bases outside the gene matches: 15.

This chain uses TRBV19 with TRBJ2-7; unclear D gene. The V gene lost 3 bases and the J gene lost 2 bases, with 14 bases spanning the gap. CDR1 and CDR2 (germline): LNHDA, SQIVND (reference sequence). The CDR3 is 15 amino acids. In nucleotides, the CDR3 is TGTGCCAGTAGTATTGGGCCAAACGGTCCCTACGAGCAGTACTTC. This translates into CASSIGPNGPYEQYF.

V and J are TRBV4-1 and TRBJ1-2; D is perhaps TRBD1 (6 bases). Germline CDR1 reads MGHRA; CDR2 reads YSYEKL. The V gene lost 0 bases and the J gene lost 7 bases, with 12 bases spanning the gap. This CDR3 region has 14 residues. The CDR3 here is CASSQEGGGLGYTF. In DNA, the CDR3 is TGCGCCAGCAGCCAAGAGGGGGGGGGCCTTGGCTACACCTTC.

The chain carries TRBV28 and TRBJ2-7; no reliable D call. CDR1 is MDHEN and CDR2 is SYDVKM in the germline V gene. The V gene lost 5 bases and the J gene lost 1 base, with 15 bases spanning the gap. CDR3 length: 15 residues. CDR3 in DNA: TGTGCCAGCAGTAGACGAGGATCCACATCCTACGAGCAGTACTTC. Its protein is CASSRRGSTSYEQYF.

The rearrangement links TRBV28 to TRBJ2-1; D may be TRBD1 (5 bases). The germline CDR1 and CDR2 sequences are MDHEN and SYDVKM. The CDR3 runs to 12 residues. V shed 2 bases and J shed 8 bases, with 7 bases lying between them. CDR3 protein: CASSLQGYEQFF. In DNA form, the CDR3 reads TGTGCCAGCAGTTTACAGGGTTATGAGCAGTTCTTC.